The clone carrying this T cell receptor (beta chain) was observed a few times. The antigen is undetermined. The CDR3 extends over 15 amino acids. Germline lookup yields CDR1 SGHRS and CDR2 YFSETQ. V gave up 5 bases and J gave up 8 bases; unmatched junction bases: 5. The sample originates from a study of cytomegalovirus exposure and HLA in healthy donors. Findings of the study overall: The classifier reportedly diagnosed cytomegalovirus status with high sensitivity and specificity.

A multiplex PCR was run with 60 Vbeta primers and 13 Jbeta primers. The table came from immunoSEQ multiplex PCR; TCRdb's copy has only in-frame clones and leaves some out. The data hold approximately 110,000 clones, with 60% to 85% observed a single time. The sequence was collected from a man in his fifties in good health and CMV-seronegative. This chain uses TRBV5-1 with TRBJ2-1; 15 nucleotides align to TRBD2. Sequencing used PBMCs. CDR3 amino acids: CASRPGTSGGHEQFF. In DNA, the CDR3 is TGCGCCAGCAGGCCCGGGACTAGCGGGGGGCATGAGCAGTTCTTC.